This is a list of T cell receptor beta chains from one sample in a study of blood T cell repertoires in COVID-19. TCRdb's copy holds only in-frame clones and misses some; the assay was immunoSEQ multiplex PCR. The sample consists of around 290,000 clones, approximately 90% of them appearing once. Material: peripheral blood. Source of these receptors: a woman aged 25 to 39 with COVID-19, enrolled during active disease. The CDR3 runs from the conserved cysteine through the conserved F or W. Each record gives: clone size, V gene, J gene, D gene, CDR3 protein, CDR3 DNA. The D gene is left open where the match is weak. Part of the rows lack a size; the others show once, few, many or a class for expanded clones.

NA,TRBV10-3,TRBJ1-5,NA,CAIGEGGSSNQPQHF,TGTGCCATCGGTGAAGGGGGATCTAGCAATCAGCCCCAGCATTTT
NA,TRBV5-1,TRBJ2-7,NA,CASSLSGGMYEQYF,TGCGCCAGCAGCTTGTCAGGGGGGATGTACGAGCAGTACTTC
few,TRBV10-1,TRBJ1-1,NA,CASRRSQGTEAFF,TGCGCCAGCCGTCGGAGTCAGGGGACTGAAGCTTTCTTT
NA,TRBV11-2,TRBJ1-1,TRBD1,CASSSSDRGDTEAFF,TGTGCCAGCAGCTCTTCGGACAGGGGCGACACTGAAGCTTTCTTT
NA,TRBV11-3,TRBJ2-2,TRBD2,CASSLDGSAGGPTGELFF,TGTGCCAGCAGCTTAGATGGGTCGGCGGGAGGGCCGACCGGGGAGCTGTTTTTT
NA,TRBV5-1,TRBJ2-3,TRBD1,CASSLGGEADTQYF,TGCGCCAGCAGCTTAGGGGGCGAGGCAGATACGCAGTATTTT
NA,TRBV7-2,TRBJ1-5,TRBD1,CASSRYGTGYSNQPQHF,TGTGCCAGCAGCCGGTACGGGACAGGTTATAGCAATCAGCCCCAGCATTTT
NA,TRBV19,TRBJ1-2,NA,CASSPSGGPNPYGYTF,TGTGCCAGTAGTCCTTCGGGGGGACCCAACCCCTATGGCTACACCTTC
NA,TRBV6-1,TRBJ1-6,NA,CASSEGGGGQGISPLHF,TGTGCCAGCAGTGAAGGTGGGGGTGGTCAGGGGATTTCACCCCTCCACTTT
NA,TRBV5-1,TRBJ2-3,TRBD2,CASSSGLAGVMDTQYF,TGCGCCAGCAGCTCGGGACTAGCGGGAGTGATGGATACGCAGTATTTT
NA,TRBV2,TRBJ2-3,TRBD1,CASSDDRGHRDTQYF,TGTGCCAGCAGTGACGACAGGGGGCATCGAGATACGCAGTATTTT
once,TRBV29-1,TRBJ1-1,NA,CSVEDSGYTEAFF,TGCAGCGTTGAAGACAGTGGTTACACTGAAGCTTTCTTT
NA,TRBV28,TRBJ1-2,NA,CASTRESHGYTF,TGTGCCAGCACCCGGGAGAGCCATGGCTACACCTTC
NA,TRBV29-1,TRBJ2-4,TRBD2,CSVRAAAGLAGGGAKNIQYF,TGCAGCGTACGAGCTGCCGCGGGACTAGCGGGAGGGGGGGCCAAAAACATTCAGTACTTC
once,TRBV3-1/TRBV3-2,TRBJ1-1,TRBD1,CASSRFRDRVSEAFF,TGTGCCAGCAGCCGGTTCCGGGACAGGGTTTCTGAAGCTTTCTTT
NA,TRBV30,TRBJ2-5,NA,CAWNREQETQYF,TGTGCCTGGAATCGAGAGCAAGAGACCCAGTACTTC
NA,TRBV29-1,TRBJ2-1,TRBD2,CSVRTSAPNEQFF,TGCAGCGTTCGGACTAGTGCTCCCAATGAGCAGTTCTTC
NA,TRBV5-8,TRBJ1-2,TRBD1,CASSLDFGPGGYGYTF,TGTGCCAGCAGCTTGGATTTTGGTCCAGGGGGCTATGGCTACACCTTC
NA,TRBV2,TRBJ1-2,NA,CASRPGVQVGYTF,TGTGCCAGCAGACCAGGGGTCCAAGTGGGCTACACCTTC
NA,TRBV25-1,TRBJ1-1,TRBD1,CASSASDTGTGEAFF,TGTGCCAGCAGTGCCAGCGATACCGGGACAGGGGAAGCTTTCTTT
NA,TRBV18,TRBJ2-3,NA,CASSPPKAGVGTDTQYF,TGTGCCAGCTCACCACCTAAGGCAGGGGTAGGCACAGATACGCAGTATTTT
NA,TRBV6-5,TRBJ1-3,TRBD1,CASSRLDRARNTIYF,TGTGCCAGCAGCCGCCTCGACAGGGCTAGAAACACCATATATTTT
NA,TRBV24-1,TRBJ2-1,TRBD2,CATNKAGGDNEQFF,TGTGCCACCAATAAAGCGGGAGGCGACAATGAGCAGTTCTTC
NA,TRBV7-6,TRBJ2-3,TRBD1,CASSPGTGSADTQYF,TGTGCCAGCAGCCCAGGGACAGGGTCCGCAGATACGCAGTATTTT
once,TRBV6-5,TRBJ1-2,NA,CASRDLSGYTF,TGTGCCAGCAGAGACTTGTCCGGCTACACCTTC
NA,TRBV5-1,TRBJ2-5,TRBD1,CASSLGQGSWETQYF,TGCGCCAGCAGCCTGGGACAGGGGTCGTGGGAGACCCAGTACTTC
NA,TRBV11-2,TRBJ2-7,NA,CASSLVRDFSYEQYF,TGTGCCAGCAGCTTAGTACGGGACTTTTCCTACGAGCAGTACTTC
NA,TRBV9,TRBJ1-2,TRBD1,CASSVWDRVDYGYTF,TGTGCCAGCAGCGTGTGGGACAGGGTGGACTATGGCTACACCTTC
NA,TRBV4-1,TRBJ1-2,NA,CASSYTGPLNYGYTF,TGCGCCAGCAGCTATACAGGGCCCCTGAACTATGGCTACACCTTC
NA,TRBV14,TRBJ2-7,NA,CASSQDERDSPNEQYF,TGTGCCAGCAGCCAAGATGAAAGAGACAGCCCCAACGAGCAGTACTTC
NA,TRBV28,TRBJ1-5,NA,CASCNPLHQPQHF,TGTGCCAGCTGTAACCCCCTACATCAGCCCCAGCATTTT
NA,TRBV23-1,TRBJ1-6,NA,CARRTALPDNSPLHF,TGCGCCAGACGGACTGCCCTGCCAGATAATTCACCCCTCCACTTT
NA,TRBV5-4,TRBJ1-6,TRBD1,CASSLGGQGNSPLHF,TGTGCCAGCAGCTTGGGTGGACAGGGAAATTCACCCCTCCACTTT
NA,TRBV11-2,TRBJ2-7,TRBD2,CASSLAHGGRADYEQYF,TGTGCCAGCAGCTTAGCCCACGGGGGGAGGGCGGACTACGAGCAGTACTTC
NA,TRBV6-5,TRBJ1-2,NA,CASSRGSSGYTF,TGTGCCAGCAGTCGGGGTAGCAGTGGCTACACCTTC
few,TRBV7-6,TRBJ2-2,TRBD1,CASTQGTDNTGELFF,TGTGCCAGCACACAGGGGACGGATAACACCGGGGAGCTGTTTTTT
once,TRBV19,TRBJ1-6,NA,CASSASRTGDRSPLHF,TGTGCCAGTAGTGCCAGTCGGACGGGGGACCGTTCACCCCTCCACTTT
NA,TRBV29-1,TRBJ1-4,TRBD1,CSVLVRDRRSSATNEKLFF,TGCAGCGTCTTAGTCCGGGACAGGCGATCCTCTGCAACTAATGAAAAACTGTTTTTT
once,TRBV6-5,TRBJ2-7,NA,CASRRGPGLTYEQYF,TGTGCCAGCAGGAGAGGTCCGGGACTGACATACGAGCAGTACTTC
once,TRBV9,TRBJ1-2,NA,CASSAQGDYGYTF,TGTGCCAGCAGCGCTCAGGGTGACTATGGCTACACCTTC
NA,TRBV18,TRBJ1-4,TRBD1,CASSRDREGEKLFF,TGTGCCAGCTCTCGGGACAGGGAAGGTGAAAAACTGTTTTTT
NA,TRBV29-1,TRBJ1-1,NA,CSVSLFLAGNTEAFF,TGCAGCGTTTCTTTATTTTTAGCGGGGAACACTGAAGCTTTCTTT
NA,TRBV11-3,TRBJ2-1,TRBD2,CASSLETSGSDEQFF,TGTGCCAGCAGCTTAGAAACTAGCGGGAGCGATGAGCAGTTCTTC
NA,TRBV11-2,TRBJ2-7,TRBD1,CASSSRQGYTYF,TGTGCCAGCAGCTCACGACAGGGGTATACGTACTTC
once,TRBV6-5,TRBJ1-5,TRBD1,CASSSAGGSGQPQHF,TGTGCCAGCAGTTCAGCAGGGGGCTCAGGTCAGCCCCAGCATTTT
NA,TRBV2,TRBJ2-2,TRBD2,CASSEGLAVVGELFF,TGTGCCAGCAGTGAGGGGCTAGCGGTTGTCGGGGAGCTGTTTTTT
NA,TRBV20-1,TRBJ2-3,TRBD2,CSASLASGIPDTQYF,TGCAGTGCTAGTCTAGCTAGCGGGATCCCAGATACGCAGTATTTT
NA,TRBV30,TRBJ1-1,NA,CAWSRGRDDTEAFF,TGTGCCTGGAGTAGAGGGAGGGACGACACTGAAGCTTTCTTT
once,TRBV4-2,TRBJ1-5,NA,CASSQEDRNNQPQHF,TGTGCCAGCAGCCAAGAAGACAGAAACAATCAGCCCCAGCATTTT
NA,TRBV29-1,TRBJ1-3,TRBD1,CSVETGGNTIYF,TGCAGCGTTGAGACAGGGGGAAACACCATATATTTT
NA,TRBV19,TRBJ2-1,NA,CASSIVSASYNEQFF,TGTGCCAGTAGTATAGTCTCCGCGTCCTACAATGAGCAGTTCTTC
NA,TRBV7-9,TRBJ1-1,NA,CASSLAAETTEAFF,TGTGCCAGCAGCTTAGCGGCGGAAACCACTGAAGCTTTCTTT
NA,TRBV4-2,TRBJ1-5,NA,CASSQGRSEGYQPQHF,TGTGCCAGCAGCCAAGGCCGGTCGGAGGGATATCAGCCCCAGCATTTT
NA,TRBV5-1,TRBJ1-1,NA,CASSPLEITEAFF,TGCGCCAGCAGCCCCCTGGAGATCACTGAAGCTTTCTTT
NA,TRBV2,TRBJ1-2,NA,CASTQYREGYGYTF,TGTGCCAGCACCCAGTACAGGGAGGGTTATGGCTACACCTTC
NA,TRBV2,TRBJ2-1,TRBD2,CASSLGTSGYNEQFF,TGTGCCAGCAGTCTCGGGACTAGCGGCTACAATGAGCAGTTCTTC
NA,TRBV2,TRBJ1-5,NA,CASTPTSNQPQHF,TGTGCCAGCACCCCTACTAGCAATCAGCCCCAGCATTTT
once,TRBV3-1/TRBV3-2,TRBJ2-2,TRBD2,CASSRTRAGELFF,TGTGCCAGCAGCCGGACTAGAGCCGGGGAGCTGTTTTTT
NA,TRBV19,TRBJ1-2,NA,CASSISTGKFPYGYTF,TGTGCCAGTAGTATCAGCACGGGAAAGTTCCCCTATGGCTACACCTTC